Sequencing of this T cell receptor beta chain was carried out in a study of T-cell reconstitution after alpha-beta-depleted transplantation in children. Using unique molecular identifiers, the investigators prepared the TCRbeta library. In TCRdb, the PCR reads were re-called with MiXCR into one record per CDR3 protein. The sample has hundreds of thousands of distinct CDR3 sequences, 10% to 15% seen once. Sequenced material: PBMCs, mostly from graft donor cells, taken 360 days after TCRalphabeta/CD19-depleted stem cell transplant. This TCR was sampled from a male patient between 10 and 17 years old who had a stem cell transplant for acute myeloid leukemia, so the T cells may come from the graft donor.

Written as DNA, the CDR3 is TGCGCCAGCAGCTTGGCCGCCTCTAGCGGGAACGAGCAGTACTTC. It translates to CASSLAASSGNEQYF. The chain couples TRBV5-1 to TRBJ2-7; 9 bases are shared with TRBD2. Trimming at V came to 0 bases and at J to 5 bases, leaving 6 bases not matched to a gene. CDR1 SGHRS and CDR2 YFSETQ come from the germline V gene. This CDR3 contains 15 residues.